This T cell receptor (beta chain) is drawn from a study of shared clonotypes between healthy human individuals. Points from the study as a whole: The study found 4.5% to 6% of naive CD4 clonotypes shared across a few donors. Larger estimated richness was generally seen in naive subsets than in memory subsets. In the sorted subsets, rarefaction showed sequencing was incomplete despite large depth.

On this clone: Its antigen is undetermined.

This CDR3 spans 15 amino acids. Looked up from germline, CDR1 is MGHRA and CDR2 is YSYEKL. V was trimmed by 0 bases and J by 9 bases, leaving 15 bases between them. A split of CD4+ cells into CD45RA+ naive and CD45RA-negative memory subsets was performed. TCRdb keeps only in-frame clones here, not all; method: immunoSEQ multiplex PCR. The data contain roughly 1,500,000 clones, approximately 98.5% of them seen just once; the ten biggest clones take up about 0.35%. This chain connects TRBV4-1 to TRBJ1-5; D ambiguous. The clonotype originates from a man younger than 40 in good health. The sequenced sample consisted of naive CD4+ T cells sorted from blood. Indicated subset: CD45RA+ positively selected. The CDR3 reads CASSQESLAARPQHF. CDR3 nucleotides: TGCGCCAGCAGCCAAGAATCCTTAGCCGCACGGCCCCAGCATTTT.